Below, one T cell receptor beta chain is given with its context. Its target is unknown. These data come from a study of identifying expanded T cells in peripheral blood. TCRdb's table, derived via immunoSEQ multiplex PCR, lists solely in-frame clones and lacks some. This table has under 150,000 clones, 75% to 90% appearing once. Healthy donors had no documented immune events, such as infections, while sampled. CDR1 is LGHNA and CDR2 is YSLEER in the germline V gene. This CDR3 is built from 15 residues. The V and J ends lost 0 bases and 2 bases respectively, with 8 bases between them. Study-wide points: Variance in clone template counts between approximately two-week samples significantly increased with total template count across all healthy donors. Over around two and four weeks, about 15 and 19 clones changed, versus roughly 1.1 between replicates.

The source of this sequence is a person aged 18-70 years in good health. The sequencing input was blood. The chain is built from TRBV4-3 and TRBJ1-3; TRBD1 is a possible D gene (5 bases). This chain's CDR3 is CASSQEGGTGNTIYF. The CDR3 region has the DNA TGCGCCAGCAGCCAAGAGGGGGGGACTGGAAACACCATATATTTT.